This entry features one TCR beta chain sequence. Its specificity is unknown. These data belong to a study of cytomegalovirus exposure and HLA in healthy donors. Findings and limits, study-wide: An analysis done earlier found most TCR beta V segments productive about 90% or about 30% of the time.

Unrecorded immune exposures were likely, despite nominal health at sampling. This PCR relied on a set of 60 Vbeta primers and 13 Jbeta primers. The data were produced by immunoSEQ multiplex PCR, yet TCRdb's version contains in-frame clones alone and is incomplete. The sample yields 110,000 to 150,000 clones, roughly 75% seen once. This sequence originates from a young man in good health and CMV-seronegative. The sequencing sample was made of PBMCs.

CDR3 coding DNA: TGTGCCAGCAGTTCCTCCGCCGGGGTAGGCTACGAGCAGTACTTC. It codes for CASSSSAGVGYEQYF. This sequence joins TRBV27 and TRBJ2-7; a weak D match, TRBD2 (5 bases). There are 15 residues in the CDR3. The V end lost 4 bases, the J end lost 3 bases, and 16 bases lay between the germline ends. Germline CDR1 MNHEY, CDR2 SMNVEV (reference sequence).